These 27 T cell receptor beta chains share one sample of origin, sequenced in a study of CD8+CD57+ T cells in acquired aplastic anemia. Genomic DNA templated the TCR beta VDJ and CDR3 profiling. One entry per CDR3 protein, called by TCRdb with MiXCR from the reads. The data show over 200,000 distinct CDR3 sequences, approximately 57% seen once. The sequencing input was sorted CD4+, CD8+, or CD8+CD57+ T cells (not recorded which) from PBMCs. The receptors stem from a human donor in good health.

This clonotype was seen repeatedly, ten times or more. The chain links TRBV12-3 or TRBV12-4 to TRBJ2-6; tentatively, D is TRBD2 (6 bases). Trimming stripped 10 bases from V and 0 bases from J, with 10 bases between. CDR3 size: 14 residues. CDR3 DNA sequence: TGTGCCATCCCGGGGGACTCTGGGGCCAACGTCCTGACTTTC. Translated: CAIPGDSGANVLTF.

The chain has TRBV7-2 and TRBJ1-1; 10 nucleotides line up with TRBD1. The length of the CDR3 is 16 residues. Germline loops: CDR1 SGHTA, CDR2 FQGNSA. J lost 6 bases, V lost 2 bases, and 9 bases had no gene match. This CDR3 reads CASSLPGTGAGAEAFF. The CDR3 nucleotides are TGTGCCAGCAGCTTACCCGGGACAGGGGCGGGCGCTGAAGCTTTCTTT.

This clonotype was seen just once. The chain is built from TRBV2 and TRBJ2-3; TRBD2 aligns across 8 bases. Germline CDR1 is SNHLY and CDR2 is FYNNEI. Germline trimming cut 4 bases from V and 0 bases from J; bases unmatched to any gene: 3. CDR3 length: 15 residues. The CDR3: CASSGAGVSTDTQYF. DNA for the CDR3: TGTGCCAGCAGTGGAGCGGGGGTTAGCACAGATACGCAGTATTTT.

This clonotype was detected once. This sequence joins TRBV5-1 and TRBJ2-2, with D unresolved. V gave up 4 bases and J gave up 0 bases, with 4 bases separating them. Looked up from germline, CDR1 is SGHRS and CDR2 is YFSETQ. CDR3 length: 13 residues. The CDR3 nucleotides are TGCGCCAGCAGCGGACCGAACACCGGGGAGCTGTTTTTT. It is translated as CASSGPNTGELFF.

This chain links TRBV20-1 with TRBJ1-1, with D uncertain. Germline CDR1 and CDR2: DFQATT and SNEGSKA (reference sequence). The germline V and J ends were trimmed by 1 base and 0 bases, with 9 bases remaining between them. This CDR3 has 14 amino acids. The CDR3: CSARGVVMNTEAFF. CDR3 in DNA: TGCAGTGCTAGAGGGGTGGTGATGAACACTGAAGCTTTCTTT.

CDR3 sequence: CASSPPGVYEQYF. CDR3 in DNA: TGTGCCAGCAGTCCCCCGGGAGTTTACGAGCAGTACTTC. The chain is built from TRBV7-9 and TRBJ2-5, with D possibly TRBD2 on 6 matching bases. The J call could be wrong; TRBJ2-7 is a better fit for the DNA end. Germline V gene data show CDR1 as SEHNR and CDR2 as FQNEAQ (reference sequence). The CDR3 contains 13 residues.

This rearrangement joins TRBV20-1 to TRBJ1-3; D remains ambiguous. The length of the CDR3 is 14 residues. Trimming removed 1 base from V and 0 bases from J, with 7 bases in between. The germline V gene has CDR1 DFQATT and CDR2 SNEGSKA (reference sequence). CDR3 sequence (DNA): TGCAGTGCTAGAGGACCGTTCTCTGGAAACACCATATATTTT. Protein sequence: CSARGPFSGNTIYF.

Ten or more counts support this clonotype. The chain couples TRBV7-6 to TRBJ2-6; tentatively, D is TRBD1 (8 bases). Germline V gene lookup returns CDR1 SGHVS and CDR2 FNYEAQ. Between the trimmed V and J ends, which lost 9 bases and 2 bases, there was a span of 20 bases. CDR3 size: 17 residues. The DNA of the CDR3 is TGTGCCAGTAGTGCCGGCACAGGGGGGGCTGGGGCCAACGTCCTGACTTTC. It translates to CASSAGTGGAGANVLTF.

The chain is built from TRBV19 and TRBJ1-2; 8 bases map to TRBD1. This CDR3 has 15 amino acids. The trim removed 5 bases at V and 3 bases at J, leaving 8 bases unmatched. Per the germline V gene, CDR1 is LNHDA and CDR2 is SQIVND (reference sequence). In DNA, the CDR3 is TGTGCCAGTAGTGGTACAGGGGGTACTGACTATGGCTACACCTTC. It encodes CASSGTGGTDYGYTF.

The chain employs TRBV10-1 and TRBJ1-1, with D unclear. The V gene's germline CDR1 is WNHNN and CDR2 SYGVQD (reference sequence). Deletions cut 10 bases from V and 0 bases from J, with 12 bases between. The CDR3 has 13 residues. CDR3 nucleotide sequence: TGCGCCACCCACGGACTCATGAACACTGAAGCTTTCTTT. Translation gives CATHGLMNTEAFF.

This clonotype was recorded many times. The CDR3 DNA reads as TGCGCCAGCAGCCCGGGACTTGAGATAAAAATGAACACTGAAGCTTTCTTT. Translation: CASSPGLEIKMNTEAFF. The chain recombines TRBV4-3 with TRBJ1-1; TRBD1 is a possible D gene (5 bases). CDR1 is LGHNA, CDR2 YSLEER, per germline. V was pared by 4 bases and J by 0 bases, with 18 bases between. The CDR3 covers 17 residues.

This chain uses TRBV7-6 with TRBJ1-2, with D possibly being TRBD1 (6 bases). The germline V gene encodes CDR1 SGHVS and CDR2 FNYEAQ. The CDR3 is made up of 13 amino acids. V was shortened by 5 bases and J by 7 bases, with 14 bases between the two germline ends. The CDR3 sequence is CASSPGQQGGYTF. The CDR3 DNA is TGTGCCAGCAGCCCGGGACAACAAGGTGGCTACACCTTC.

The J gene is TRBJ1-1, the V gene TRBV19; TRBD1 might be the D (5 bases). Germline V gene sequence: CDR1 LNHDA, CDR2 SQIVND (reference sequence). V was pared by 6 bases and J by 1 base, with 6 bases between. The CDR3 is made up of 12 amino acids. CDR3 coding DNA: TGTGCCAGTAGCACAGGGAACACTGAAGCTTTCTTT. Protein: CASSTGNTEAFF.

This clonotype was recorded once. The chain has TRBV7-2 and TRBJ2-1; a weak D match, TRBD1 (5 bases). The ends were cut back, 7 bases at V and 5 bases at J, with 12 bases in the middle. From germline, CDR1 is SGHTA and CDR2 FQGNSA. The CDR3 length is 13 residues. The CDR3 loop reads CASNYGADNEQFF. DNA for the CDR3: TGTGCCAGCAACTATGGGGCTGACAATGAGCAGTTCTTC.

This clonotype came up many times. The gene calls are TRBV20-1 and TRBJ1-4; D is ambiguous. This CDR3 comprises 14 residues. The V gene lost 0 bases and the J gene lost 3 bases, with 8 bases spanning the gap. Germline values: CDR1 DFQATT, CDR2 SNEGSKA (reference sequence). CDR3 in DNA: TGCAGTGCTAGAGATCTGGGTTCTAATGAAAAACTGTTTTTT. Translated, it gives CSARDLGSNEKLFF.

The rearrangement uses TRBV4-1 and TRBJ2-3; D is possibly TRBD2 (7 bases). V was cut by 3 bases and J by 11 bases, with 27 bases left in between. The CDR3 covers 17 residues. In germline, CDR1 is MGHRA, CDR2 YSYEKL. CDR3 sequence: CASSQDPPGGTANEQYF. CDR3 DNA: TGCGCCAGCAGCCAGGACCCTCCGGGGGGCACGGCCAATGAGCAGTATTTT.

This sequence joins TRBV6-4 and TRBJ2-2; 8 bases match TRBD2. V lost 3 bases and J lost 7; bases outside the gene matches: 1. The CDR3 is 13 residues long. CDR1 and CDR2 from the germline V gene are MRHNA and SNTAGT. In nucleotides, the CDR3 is TGTGCCAGCAGTGAGGGGACTAGCGGGGAGCTGTTTTTT. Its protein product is CASSEGTSGELFF.

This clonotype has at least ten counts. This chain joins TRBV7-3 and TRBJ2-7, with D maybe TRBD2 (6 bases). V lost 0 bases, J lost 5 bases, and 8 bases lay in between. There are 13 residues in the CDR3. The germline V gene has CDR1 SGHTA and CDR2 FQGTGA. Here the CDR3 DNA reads TGTGCCAGCAGCTTAACTGGGGGGAACGAGCAGTACTTC. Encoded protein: CASSLTGGNEQYF.

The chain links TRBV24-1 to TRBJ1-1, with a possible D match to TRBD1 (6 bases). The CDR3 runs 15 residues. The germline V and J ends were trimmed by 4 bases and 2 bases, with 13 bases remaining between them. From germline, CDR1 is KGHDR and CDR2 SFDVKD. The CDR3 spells CATSDSGTPNTEAFF. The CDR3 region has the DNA TGTGCCACCAGTGACTCCGGGACACCAAACACTGAAGCTTTCTTT.

The DNA for the CDR3 is TGTGCCAGCAGCGTATCAGGGATGGGCGAGAAACTGTTTTTT. As protein: CASSVSGMGEKLFF. V gene TRBV9 combines with J gene TRBJ1-4; D possibly corresponds to TRBD1 (5 bases). Looked up from germline, CDR1 is SGDLS and CDR2 is YYNGEE. The CDR3 is 14 residues long. V gave up 1 base and J gave up 11 bases, with 15 bases separating them.

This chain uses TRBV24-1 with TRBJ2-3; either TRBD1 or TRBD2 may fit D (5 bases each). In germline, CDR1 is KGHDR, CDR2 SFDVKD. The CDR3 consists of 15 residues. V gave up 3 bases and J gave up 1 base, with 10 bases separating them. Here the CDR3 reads CATSDVRGGTDTQYF. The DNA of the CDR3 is TGTGCCACCAGTGATGTTAGGGGAGGCACAGATACGCAGTATTTT.

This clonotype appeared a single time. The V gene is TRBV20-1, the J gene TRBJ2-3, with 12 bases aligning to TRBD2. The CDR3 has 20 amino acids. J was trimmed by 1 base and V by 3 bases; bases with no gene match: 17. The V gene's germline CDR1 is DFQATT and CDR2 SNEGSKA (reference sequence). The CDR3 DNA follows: TGCAGTGCTAGGGTCTTCGGCCTAGCGGGGGGGCGATCTCGCACAGATACGCAGTATTTT. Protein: CSARVFGLAGGRSRTDTQYF.

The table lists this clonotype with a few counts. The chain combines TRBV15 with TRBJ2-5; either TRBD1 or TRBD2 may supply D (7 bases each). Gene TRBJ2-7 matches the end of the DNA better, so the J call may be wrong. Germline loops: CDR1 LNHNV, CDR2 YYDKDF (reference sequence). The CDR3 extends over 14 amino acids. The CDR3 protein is CATSSRGGSYEQYF. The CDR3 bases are TGTGCCACCAGCAGCAGGGGGGGGTCCTACGAGCAGTACTTC.

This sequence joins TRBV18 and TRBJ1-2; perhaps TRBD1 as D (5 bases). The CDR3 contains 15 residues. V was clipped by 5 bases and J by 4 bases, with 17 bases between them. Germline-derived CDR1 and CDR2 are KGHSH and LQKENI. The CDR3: CASSSQVQGAYGYTF. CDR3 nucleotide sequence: TGTGCCAGCTCATCACAGGTGCAGGGTGCCTATGGCTACACCTTC.

CDR3 bases: TGTGCCAGCAGCTTGAGGATTGCCGAAGCTTTCTTT. This gives the protein CASSLRIAEAFF. V is TRBV7-8 and J is TRBJ1-1; unclear D gene. Trimming left V 3 bases short and J 8 bases short, with 10 bases between. The CDR3 totals 12 residues. The germline V gene encodes CDR1 SGHVS and CDR2 FQNEAQ.

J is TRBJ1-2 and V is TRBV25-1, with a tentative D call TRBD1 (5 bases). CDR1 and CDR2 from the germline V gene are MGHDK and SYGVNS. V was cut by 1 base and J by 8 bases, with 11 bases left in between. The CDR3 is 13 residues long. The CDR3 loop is CASSESQGAGYTF. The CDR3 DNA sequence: TGTGCCAGCAGTGAATCCCAGGGTGCCGGCTACACCTTC.

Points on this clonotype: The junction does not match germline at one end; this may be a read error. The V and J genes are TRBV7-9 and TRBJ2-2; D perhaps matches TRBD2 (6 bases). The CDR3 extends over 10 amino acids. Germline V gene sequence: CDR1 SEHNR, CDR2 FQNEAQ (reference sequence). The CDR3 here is CASSPGGLFF. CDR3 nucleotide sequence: TGTGCCAGCAGCCCCGGGGGGCTGTTTTTT. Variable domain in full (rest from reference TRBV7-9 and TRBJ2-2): DTGVSQNPRHKITKRGQNVTFRCDPISEHNRLYWYRQTLGQGPEFLTYFQNEAQLEKSRLLSDRFSAERPKGSFSTLEIQRTEQGDSAMYLCASSPGGLFFGEGSRLTVL.